This is a list of T cell receptor beta chains from one sample in a study of blood T cell repertoires in COVID-19. The data were produced by immunoSEQ multiplex PCR, yet TCRdb's version contains in-frame clones alone and is incomplete. The sample yields 24,000 or so clones, over 75% seen once. Material for sequencing was peripheral blood. These receptors all stem from an elderly woman with acute or convalescent COVID-19. Each CDR3 is given with its conserved first and last residue. A D gene is named only where the DNA matches it firmly. Clone size is shown for a subset of rows, as once, few, many or a class of expanded clone.

J gene | clone size | D gene | CDR3 length | V gene | CDR3 DNA | CDR3 protein
TRBJ2-3 | . | TRBD2 | 14 | TRBV3-1/TRBV3-2 | TGTGCCAGCAGCCGGACTAGCCCCCCAGATACGCAGTATTTT | CASSRTSPPDTQYF
TRBJ2-1 | . | TRBD2 | 16 | TRBV11-3 | TGTGCCAGCAGCTTAGTAGTGGGGGGGTCCTACAATGAGCAGTTCTTC | CASSLVVGGSYNEQFF
TRBJ1-3 | few | . | 15 | TRBV6-1 | TGTGCCAGCAGTGAAGCAGGGGGATCTGGAAACACCATATATTTT | CASSEAGGSGNTIYF
TRBJ2-1 | . | TRBD2 | 15 | TRBV7-8 | TGTGCCAGCAGCTTAGCGGGAGGGGCCTACAATGAGCAGTTCTTC | CASSLAGGAYNEQFF
TRBJ1-1 | . | TRBD1 | 16 | TRBV7-8 | TGTGCCAGCATTCAGGGGGCGCAAAGAGGGAACACTGAAGCTTTCTTT | CASIQGAQRGNTEAFF
TRBJ1-4 | . | . | 14 | TRBV5-4 | TGTGCCAGCAGCCCGGACGGACTGAGGGAAAAACTGTTTTTT | CASSPDGLREKLFF
TRBJ2-1 | . | TRBD2 | 16 | TRBV5-4 | TGTGCCAGCAGCTTGGGCGGGGCGGGGGCCTACAATGAGCAGTTCTTC | CASSLGGAGAYNEQFF
TRBJ1-3 | . | . | 14 | TRBV9 | TGTGCCAGCAGCCAGGGGATCTCTGGAAACACCATATATTTT | CASSQGISGNTIYF
TRBJ2-5 | once | TRBD1 | 13 | TRBV19 | TGTGCCAGTAGCCGGGACAGTCAAGAGACCCAGTACTTC | CASSRDSQETQYF
TRBJ2-2 | . | TRBD1 | 16 | TRBV7-2 | TGTGCCAGCAGCTCCCCCCGGGACAGAGGAACCGGGGAGCTGTTTTTT | CASSSPRDRGTGELFF
TRBJ1-6 | . | . | 14 | TRBV6-5 | TGTGCCAGCAGTTACTCGGTCAGCGGATCACCCCTCCACTTT | CASSYSVSGSPLHF
TRBJ1-1 | few | . | 13 | TRBV7-2 | TGTGCCAGCAGCTTAGACCCGGGGGTTACGGCTTTCTTT | CASSLDPGVTAFF
TRBJ1-1 | once | . | 14 | TRBV2 | TGTGCCAGCTCTTCCCTAGGGGGGAACACTGAAGCTTTCTTT | CASSSLGGNTEAFF
TRBJ1-2 | . | TRBD1 | 15 | TRBV2 | TGTGCCAGCAGTTTTTCGAGGACAGGGAGTGGCGGCTACACCTTC | CASSFSRTGSGGYTF